The T cell receptor beta chain described here comes from a study of early T cells in non-severe SARS-CoV-2 infection. Background on the study: Sequencing targeted bulk RNA from unsorted whole blood, leaving chains unpaired. Study results and limitations: CD4 and private specificities were missed by VDJdb matching, which favored anti-spike CD8 responses.

Unique molecular identifiers tagged individual cDNA molecules. Via MiXCR, TCRdb re-called the 5' RACE reads, giving one row per CDR3 protein. The sample has about 38,000 distinct CDR3 sequences; roughly 4.4% are singletons. This clonotype was counted at least ten times. Its antigen is currently unknown. Sequencing input: whole blood. This clonotype was obtained from an adult who was a healthcare worker with PCR-confirmed SARS-CoV-2 infection or an uninfected control (not recorded which).

CDR3 nucleotide sequence: TGTGCCAGCAGCTTAGCCGGACAGAAGTCTGAAAAACTGTTTTTT. It yields the protein CASSLAGQKSEKLFF. The chain carries TRBV7-9 and TRBJ1-4; TRBD1 might be the D (6 bases). Germline V gene data show CDR1 as SEHNR and CDR2 as FQNEAQ (reference sequence). V was clipped by 0 bases and J by 7 bases, with 12 bases between them. The CDR3 consists of 15 residues.